The 18 T cell receptor beta chains below all came from one sample that was sequenced in a study of cytomegalovirus exposure and HLA in healthy donors. This table comes from immunoSEQ multiplex PCR, and its TCRdb copy is limited to in-frame clones, with some not included. The profile covers 90,000 or so clones, with roughly 85% appearing a single time and about 20% taken by the ten largest. The sequenced sample was PBMCs. The source is a young man in good health and CMV-seropositive.

The chain has TRBV5-1 and TRBJ1-1, with D uncertain. V was shortened by 2 bases and J by 5 bases, with 10 bases between the two germline ends. The CDR3 sequence is 13 residues long. Germline CDR1 SGHRS, CDR2 YFSETQ. Written as DNA, the CDR3 is TGCGCCAGCAGCTTCGCCGGAGAAACTGAAGCTTTCTTT. It encodes CASSFAGETEAFF.

V gene TRBV27 combines with J gene TRBJ2-5; 11 nucleotides match TRBD2. This CDR3 has 15 amino acids. Germline trimming cut 7 bases from V and 2 bases from J; bases unmatched to any gene: 6. Germline CDR1 reads MNHEY; CDR2 reads SMNVEV (reference sequence). This CDR3 reads CASKRTSGLQETQYF. The CDR3, as DNA: TGTGCCAGCAAGCGGACTAGCGGGTTACAAGAGACCCAGTACTTC.

V is TRBV5-6 and J is TRBJ1-2; the D gene is possibly TRBD1 (5 bases). Germline V gives CDR1 SGHDT, CDR2 YYEEEE. The CDR3 totals 16 residues. V lost 1 base, J lost 0 bases, and 13 bases lay in between. The CDR3 sequence: CASSLRPRQTNYGYTF. CDR3 nucleotides: TGTGCCAGCAGCTTGCGGCCAAGACAGACTAACTATGGCTACACCTTC.

About this clone: This sample also contains other DNA sequences that code for the same CDR3. The J gene is TRBJ2-5, the V gene TRBV5-1; D unclear. The CDR3 is 11 amino acids. CDR1 is SGHRS, CDR2 YFSETQ, per germline. Trimming shortened V by 3 bases and J by 2 bases, and 2 bases separated the two germline ends. This CDR3 is CASSSQETQYF. Here the CDR3 DNA reads TGCGCCAGCAGCTCACAAGAGACCCAGTACTTC. Full variable domain (outside the CDR3, taken from reference TRBV5-1 and TRBJ2-5): KAGVTQTPRYLIKTRGQQVTLSCSPISGHRSVSWYQQTPGQGLQFLFEYFSETQRNKGNFPGRFSGRQFSNSRSEMNVSTLELGDSALYLCASSSQETQYFGPGTRLLVL.

V gene TRBV2 combines with J gene TRBJ2-5; 7 bases line up with TRBD2. There are 14 residues in the CDR3. The ends lost 3 bases at V and 7 bases at J; junction bases unmatched: 8. CDR1 is SNHLY, CDR2 FYNNEI, per germline. The CDR3 sequence: CASSEGRESGTQYF. CDR3 DNA: TGTGCCAGCAGTGAGGGGCGGGAGTCCGGGACCCAGTACTTC.

The table lists this clone with a few counts. The rearrangement links TRBV11-2 to TRBJ1-5; weak D call: TRBD1 (5 bases). There are 13 residues in the CDR3. The V end was cut by 4 bases, the J end by 5 bases, with 9 bases between. Germline values: CDR1 SGHAT, CDR2 FQNNGV. This chain's CDR3 is CASSYLTDQPQHF. CDR3 nucleotide sequence: TGTGCCAGCAGCTACCTGACAGATCAGCCCCAGCATTTT.

The V call is TRBV27, the J call TRBJ2-7, with a weak D call TRBD2 (5 bases). The germline gives CDR1 MNHEY, CDR2 SMNVEV (reference sequence). The CDR3 is made up of 13 amino acids. Trimming cost V 0 bases and J 7 bases, with 10 bases left between them. Written as DNA, the CDR3 is TGTGCCAGCAGTTTATCTGGCGGGTGGGAGCAGTACGTC. It is translated as CASSLSGGWEQYV.

This chain connects TRBV19 to TRBJ2-3, with D perhaps matching TRBD1 (6 bases). Germline V gives CDR1 LNHDA, CDR2 SQIVND (reference sequence). The CDR3 has 16 residues. The ends were cut back, 3 bases at V and 1 base at J, with 14 bases in the middle. The CDR3 DNA follows: TGTGCCAGTAGTATCTTTTTCGCAGGGGGCACAGATACGCAGTATTTT. Encoded protein: CASSIFFAGGTDTQYF. The variable domain in full, completed from reference TRBV19 and TRBJ2-3, reads DGGITQSPKYLFRKEGQNVTLSCEQNLNHDAMYWYRQDPGQGLRLIYYSQIVNDFQKGDIAEGYSVSREKKESFPLTVTSAQKNPTAFYLCASSIFFAGGTDTQYFGPGTRLTVL.

The chain's CDR3 is CASSLGGPAFF. The CDR3 DNA reads as TGTGCCAGCAGCTTGGGGGGACCGGCTTTCTTT. This sequence joins TRBV11-3 and TRBJ1-1; possible D gene TRBD1, 5 bases. V lost 3 bases, J lost 11 bases, and 10 bases lay in between. This CDR3 is 11 amino acids long. Looked up from germline, CDR1 is SGHNT and CDR2 is YENEEA.

The V call is TRBV7-9, the J call TRBJ2-1; 11 positions match TRBD2. The CDR3 runs to 19 residues. Trimming removed 5 bases from V and 8 bases from J; junction bases left unmatched: 20. Germline V CDR1 and CDR2: SEHNR, FQNEAQ (reference sequence). For the CDR3, the DNA is TGTGCCAGCAGCATACTAGGGACTAGCGGACGCTCCTACAGAGATGAGCAGTTCTTC. Translating gives CASSILGTSGRSYRDEQFF. Full variable domain (outside the CDR3, taken from reference TRBV7-9 and TRBJ2-1): DTGVSQNPRHKITKRGQNVTFRCDPISEHNRLYWYRQTLGQGPEFLTYFQNEAQLEKSRLLSDRFSAERPKGSFSTLEIQRTEQGDSAMYLCASSILGTSGRSYRDEQFFGPGTRLTVL.

The rearrangement joins TRBV10-2 to TRBJ1-1; D unclear. Germline V gives CDR1 WSHSY, CDR2 SAAADI. This CDR3 spans 11 amino acids. Trimming stripped 8 bases from V and 6 bases from J, with 10 bases between. CDR3 in amino acids: CASDTGSEAFF. CDR3 bases: TGCGCCAGCGATACGGGATCTGAAGCTTTCTTT.

The J gene is TRBJ2-5, the V gene TRBV5-1; D unclear. The V gene's germline CDR1 is SGHRS and CDR2 YFSETQ. Trimming left V 2 bases short and J 5 bases short, with 13 bases between. The CDR3 is 14 residues long. The CDR3 DNA reads TGCGCCAGCAGCTTAGCGAGCTCGCGGGAGACCCAGTACTTC. Translation: CASSLASSRETQYF.

The V gene is TRBV5-1, the J gene TRBJ2-7; D is uncertain. V was shortened by 0 bases and J by 7 bases, with 14 bases between the two germline ends. Germline V gene sequence: CDR1 SGHRS, CDR2 YFSETQ. This CDR3 contains 14 residues. CDR3 sequence: CASSLDGFGNEQYV. The CDR3 region has the DNA TGCGCCAGCAGCTTGGACGGGTTTGGTAATGAGCAGTACGTC.

The chain is built from TRBV5-1 and TRBJ2-2; 12 bases line up with TRBD2. The CDR3 extends over 17 amino acids. Germline V gene sequence: CDR1 SGHRS, CDR2 YFSETQ. Trimming at V came to 1 base and at J to 6 bases, leaving 7 bases not matched to a gene. The CDR3 sequence is CASSLLTSGSTSGELFF. For the CDR3, the DNA is TGCGCCAGCAGCTTGTTGACTAGCGGGAGTACCTCCGGGGAGCTGTTTTTT.

The rearrangement links TRBV28 to TRBJ1-1; perhaps TRBD1 as D (6 bases). This CDR3 region has 13 residues. Germline CDR1 MDHEN, CDR2 SYDVKM. V lost 6 bases to trimming and J lost 0 bases, with 8 bases between them. CDR3 loop: CASSGTLNTEAFF. In nucleotides, the CDR3 is TGTGCCAGCAGCGGGACATTGAACACTGAAGCTTTCTTT.

V gene TRBV28 combines with J gene TRBJ2-1, with 9 bases identical to TRBD2. Unmatched junction bases numbered 7, after V lost 5 bases and J lost 5 bases. Per germline, CDR1 MDHEN and CDR2 SYDVKM. The CDR3 is 15 residues long. The CDR3 here is CASSLRGGPDNEQFF. CDR3 coding DNA: TGTGCCAGCAGTCTGCGGGGGGGCCCCGACAATGAGCAGTTCTTC.

V gene TRBV5-1 combines with J gene TRBJ1-1; D ambiguous. The CDR3 sequence is 13 residues long. V lost 0 bases to trimming and J lost 4 bases, with 7 bases between them. Germline V gene lookup returns CDR1 SGHRS and CDR2 YFSETQ. In DNA, the CDR3 is TGCGCCAGCAGCTTGGAGCGGAGCACTGAAGCTTTCTTT. The encoded protein is CASSLERSTEAFF. The whole variable domain, remainder taken from reference TRBV5-1 and TRBJ1-1, is KAGVTQTPRYLIKTRGQQVTLSCSPISGHRSVSWYQQTPGQGLQFLFEYFSETQRNKGNFPGRFSGRQFSNSRSEMNVSTLELGDSALYLCASSLERSTEAFFGQGTRLTVV.

This chain joins TRBV5-1 and TRBJ2-3, with 14 nucleotides matching TRBD2. Looked up from germline, CDR1 is SGHRS and CDR2 is YFSETQ. The ends lost 4 bases at V and 5 bases at J; junction bases unmatched: 6. The CDR3 has 16 residues. CDR3: CASSRSGLAGEDTQYF. The CDR3, as DNA: TGCGCCAGCAGCCGCTCGGGACTAGCGGGAGAAGATACGCAGTATTTT.